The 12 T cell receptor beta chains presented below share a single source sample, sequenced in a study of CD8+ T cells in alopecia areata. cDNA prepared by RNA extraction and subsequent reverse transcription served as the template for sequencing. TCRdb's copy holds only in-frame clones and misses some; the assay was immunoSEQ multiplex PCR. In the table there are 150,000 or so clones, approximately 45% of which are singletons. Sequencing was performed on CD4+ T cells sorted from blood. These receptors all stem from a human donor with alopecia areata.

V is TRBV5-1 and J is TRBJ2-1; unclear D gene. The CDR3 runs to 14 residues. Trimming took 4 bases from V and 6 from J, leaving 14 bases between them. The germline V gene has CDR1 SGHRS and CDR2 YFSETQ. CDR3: CASSLRLGINEQFF. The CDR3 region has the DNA TGCGCCAGCAGCCTACGTCTGGGGATCAATGAGCAGTTCTTC. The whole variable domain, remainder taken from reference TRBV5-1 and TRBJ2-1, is KAGVTQTPRYLIKTRGQQVTLSCSPISGHRSVSWYQQTPGQGLQFLFEYFSETQRNKGNFPGRFSGRQFSNSRSEMNVSTLELGDSALYLCASSLRLGINEQFFGPGTRLTVL.

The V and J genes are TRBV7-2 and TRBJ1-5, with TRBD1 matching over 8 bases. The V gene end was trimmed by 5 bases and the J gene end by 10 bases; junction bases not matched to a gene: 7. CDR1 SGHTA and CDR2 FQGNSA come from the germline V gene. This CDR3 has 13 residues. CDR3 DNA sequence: TGTGCCAGCAGCGACAGGGGCGGGGGACCCCAGCATTTT. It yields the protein CASSDRGGGPQHF.

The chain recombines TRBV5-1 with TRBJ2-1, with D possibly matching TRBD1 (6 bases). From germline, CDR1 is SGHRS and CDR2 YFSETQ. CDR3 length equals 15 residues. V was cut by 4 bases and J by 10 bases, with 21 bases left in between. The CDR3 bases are TGCGCCAGCAGCCCGCTTTCCACAGGGTGGAGGGAGCAGTTCTTC. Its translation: CASSPLSTGWREQFF.

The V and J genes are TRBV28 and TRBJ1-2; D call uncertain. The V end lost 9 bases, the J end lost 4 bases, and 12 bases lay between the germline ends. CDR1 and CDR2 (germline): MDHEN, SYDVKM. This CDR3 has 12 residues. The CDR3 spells CASSNNPYGYTF. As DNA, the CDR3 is TGTGCCAGTTCTAACAATCCCTATGGCTACACCTTC.

The CDR3 nucleotides read TGTGCCAGCCGAAAAAGGCCCCTGGACAGCACAGATACGCAGTATTTT. Its translation is CASRKRPLDSTDTQYF. The chain links TRBV7-2 to TRBJ2-3; D uncertain. Between the trimmed V and J ends, which lost 8 bases and 0 bases, there was a span of 18 bases. The CDR3 runs to 16 residues. From germline, CDR1 is SGHTA and CDR2 FQGNSA.

The CDR3 is CASSVAGGSYNEQFF. For the CDR3, the DNA is TGTGCCAGCAGCGTAGCTGGGGGGTCCTACAATGAGCAGTTCTTC. V and J are TRBV9 and TRBJ2-1; D possibly corresponds to TRBD2 (6 bases). The germline gives CDR1 SGDLS, CDR2 YYNGEE. With 0 bases removed from V and 1 base from J, the gap between germline ends came to 8 bases. The length of the CDR3 is 15 residues. Full variable domain (rest looked up from reference TRBV9 and TRBJ2-1): DSGVTQTPKHLITATGQRVTLRCSPRSGDLSVYWYQQSLDQGLQFLIQYYNGEERAKGNILERFSAQQFPDLHSELNLSSLELGDSALYFCASSVAGGSYNEQFFGPGTRLTVL.

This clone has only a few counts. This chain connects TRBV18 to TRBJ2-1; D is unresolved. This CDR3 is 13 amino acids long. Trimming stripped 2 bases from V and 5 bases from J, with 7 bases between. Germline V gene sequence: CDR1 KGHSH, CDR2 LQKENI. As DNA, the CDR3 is TGTGCCAGCTCACCATTATGGAACAATGAGCAGTTCTTC. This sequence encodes CASSPLWNNEQFF.

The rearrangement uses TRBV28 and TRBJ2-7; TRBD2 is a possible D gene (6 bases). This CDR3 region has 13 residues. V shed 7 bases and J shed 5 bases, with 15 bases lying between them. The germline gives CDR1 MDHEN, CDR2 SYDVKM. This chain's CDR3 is CASKTGVIHEQYF. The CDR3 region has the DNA TGTGCCAGCAAGACGGGAGTAATCCACGAGCAGTACTTC.

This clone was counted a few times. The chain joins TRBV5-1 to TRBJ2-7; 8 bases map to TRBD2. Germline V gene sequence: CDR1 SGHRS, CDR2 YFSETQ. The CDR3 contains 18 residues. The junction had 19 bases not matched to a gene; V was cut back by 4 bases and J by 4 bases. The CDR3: CASSPGLVLSGWEYEQYF. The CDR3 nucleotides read TGCGCCAGCAGCCCGGGACTAGTTCTATCTGGATGGGAATACGAGCAGTACTTC.

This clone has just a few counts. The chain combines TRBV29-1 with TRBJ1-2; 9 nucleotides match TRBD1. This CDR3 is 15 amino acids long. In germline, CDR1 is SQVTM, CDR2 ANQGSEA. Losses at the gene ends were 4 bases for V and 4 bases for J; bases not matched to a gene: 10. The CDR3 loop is CSVATGQGLIYGYTF. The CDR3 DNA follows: TGCAGCGTTGCCACCGGACAGGGGCTTATCTATGGCTACACCTTC.

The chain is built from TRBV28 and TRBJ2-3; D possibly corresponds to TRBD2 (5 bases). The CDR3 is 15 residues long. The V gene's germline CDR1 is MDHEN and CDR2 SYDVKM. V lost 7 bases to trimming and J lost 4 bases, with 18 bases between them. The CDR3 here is CASTVADYYSDTQYF. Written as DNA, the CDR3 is TGTGCCAGCACCGTGGCAGACTACTACTCAGATACGCAGTATTTT.

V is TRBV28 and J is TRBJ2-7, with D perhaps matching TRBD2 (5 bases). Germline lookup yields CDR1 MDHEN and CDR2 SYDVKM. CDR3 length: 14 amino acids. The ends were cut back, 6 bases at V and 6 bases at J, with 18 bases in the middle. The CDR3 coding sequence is TGTGCCAGCAGCGGGGAAATTACTCTGGGCGAGCAGTACTTC. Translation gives CASSGEITLGEQYF.